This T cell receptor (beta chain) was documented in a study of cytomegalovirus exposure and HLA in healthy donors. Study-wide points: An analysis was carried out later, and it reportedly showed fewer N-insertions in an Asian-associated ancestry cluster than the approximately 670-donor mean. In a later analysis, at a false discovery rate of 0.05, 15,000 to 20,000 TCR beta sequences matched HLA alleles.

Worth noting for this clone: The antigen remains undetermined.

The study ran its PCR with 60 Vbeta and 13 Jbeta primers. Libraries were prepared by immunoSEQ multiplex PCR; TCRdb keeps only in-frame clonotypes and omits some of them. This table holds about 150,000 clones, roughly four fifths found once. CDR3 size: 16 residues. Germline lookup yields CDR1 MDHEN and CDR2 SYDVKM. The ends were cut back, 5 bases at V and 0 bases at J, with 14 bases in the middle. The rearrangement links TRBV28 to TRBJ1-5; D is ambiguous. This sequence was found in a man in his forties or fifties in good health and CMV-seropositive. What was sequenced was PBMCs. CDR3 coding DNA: TGTGCCAGCAGTCCGGTGGAGGCCTATAGCAATCAGCCCCAGCATTTT. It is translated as CASSPVEAYSNQPQHF.